This T cell receptor beta chain was sequenced during a study of cytomegalovirus exposure and HLA in healthy donors. Across the whole study: Later analysis reported that the 120 or so validation repertoires shared the platform of the approximately 670 first-cohort repertoires.

The protocol was immunoSEQ multiplex PCR, while the TCRdb copy is restricted to in-frame clones and leaves out a portion. Here the sample spans 150,000 to 200,000 clones, just under 90% being singletons. Turning to this clone: Other DNA sequences from this sample encode an identical CDR3 as well.

Germline V CDR1 and CDR2: SGHDT, YYEEEE. Trimming stripped 2 bases from V and 0 bases from J, with 8 bases between. CDR3 length: 14 amino acids. The V and J genes are TRBV5-6 and TRBJ1-1; a possible D gene is TRBD1 (6 bases). The source of this sequence is a man aged 18 to 35 in good health and CMV-seropositive. Sequencing was done on a sample of PBMCs. The CDR3 loop is CASSFRGLNTEAFF. The CDR3 nucleotides read TGTGCCAGCAGCTTCAGGGGTTTGAACACTGAAGCTTTCTTT.